Listed below are T cell receptor beta chains from one sample, sequenced in a study of glioma-infiltrating T cells. TCRdb passed the multiplex PCR reads through MiXCR, listing each CDR3 protein once. The sample holds fewer than 250,000 distinct CDR3 sequences, roughly 32% seen once. The sample taken for sequencing was glioma tissue, nonneoplastic brain tissue, or PBMCs (not recorded which). These receptors all come from a human donor with low-grade glioma or glioblastoma, undergoing nonglioma brain surgery, or in good health (not recorded which). The CDR3 runs from the conserved cysteine through the conserved F or W. Fields, in order: V gene, clone size, D gene, J gene, CDR3 DNA, CDR3 protein. A D gene is named only where the DNA matches it firmly. Clone size appears in some rows only: once, few, many, or a class for an expanded clone.

TRBV29-1	NA	TRBD2	TRBJ2-3	TGCAGCGTTTGCCTAGCGGGAGAGCCCACAGATACGCAGTATTTT	CSVCLAGEPTDTQYF
TRBV6-2/TRBV6-3	many	TRBD1	TRBJ2-4	TGTGCCAGCAGTTACCGATTTTACCAGAGACAGGGGCGAGCCAAAAACATTCAGTACTTC	CASSYRFYQRQGRAKNIQYF
TRBV27	many	NA	TRBJ2-7	TGTGCCAGCAGTTTCCAGCGGGCATCCTACGAGCAGTACTTC	CASSFQRASYEQYF
TRBV6-2/TRBV6-3	NA	NA	TRBJ1-1	TGTGCCAGCAGTTACTCGATAGGGGCAGGCATCGTCGCTGAAGCTTTCTTT	CASSYSIGAGIVAEAFF
TRBV28	many	NA	TRBJ2-7	TGTGCCAGCAGCCCTCCCCTGAACTCCGAGCAGTACTTC	CASSPPLNSEQYF
TRBV4-1	NA	NA	TRBJ2-3	TGCGCCAGCAGCCAAGATCCCGGCGGGACCTCCACAGATACGCAGTATTTT	CASSQDPGGTSTDTQYF
TRBV7-2	many	TRBD2	TRBJ2-1	TGTGCCAGCAGCTTAGCCCTAATAGCAGGCGGGAGAAAGCAGTTCTTC	CASSLALIAGGRKQFF
TRBV6-1	NA	TRBD2	TRBJ2-7	TGTGCCAGCAGCTGGGATCGGGGGAGGGCGACCTACAACGAGCAGTACTTC	CASSWDRGRATYNEQYF
TRBV7-3	many	TRBD2	TRBJ2-3	TGTGCCAGCAGCTTAAGGGAGGGAGATACGCAGTATTTT	CASSLREGDTQYF
TRBV20-1	NA	TRBD2	TRBJ2-4	TGCAGTGCCCAAGGGACTAGCGATGGGAAAAACATTAAGTACTTC	CSAQGTSDGKNIKYF
TRBV6-1	NA	TRBD2	TRBJ2-3	TGTGCCAGCAGACCAGGGACTAGCGATGGGTACACAGATACCCAGTATTTT	CASRPGTSDGYTDTQYF
TRBV6-5	many	NA	TRBJ1-5	TGTGCCAGCAGTTACAACCTCAATCAGCCCCAGCATTTT	CASSYNLNQPQHF
TRBV5-1	NA	TRBD1	TRBJ2-3	TGCGCCAGCAGCTTGGAACCGGGACAGGGAAGCACAGATACGCAGTATTTT	CASSLEPGQGSTDTQYF
TRBV5-1	few	TRBD2	TRBJ2-7	TGCGCCAGCAGCTTGGTATCAGCGGGAGGAAAGTACGAGCAGTACTTC	CASSLVSAGGKYEQYF
TRBV27	NA	TRBD2	TRBJ2-7	TGTGCCAGCAGCATAGGACTAGCGGGACGCTACGAGCAGTACTTC	CASSIGLAGRYEQYF
TRBV12-3/TRBV12-4	few	TRBD1	TRBJ1-4	TGTGCCAGCAGTTCGTCAGGGGGCAGCCGTGAAAAACTGTTTTTT	CASSSSGGSREKLFF
TRBV5-5	few	TRBD2	TRBJ2-7	TGTGCCAGCAGCCTTCGACTAGCGGGGGTATACTCCTACGAGCAGTACTTC	CASSLRLAGVYSYEQYF
TRBV29-1	few	TRBD2	TRBJ2-7	TGCAGCGTTCTTGAGACTAGCTCCCCGCAGTACTTC	CSVLETSSPQYF
TRBV3-1	few	NA	TRBJ2-6	TGTGCCAGCAGCCAAGAAGGGGCGGGCTCTGGGGCCAACGTCCTGACTTTC	CASSQEGAGSGANVLTF
TRBV7-6	NA	NA	TRBJ2-2	TGTGCCAGCAGCTTTTCACTACAGGACCGCATACCACCCGGGGAGCTGTTTTTT	CASSFSLQDRIPPGELFF
TRBV27	medium-sized	TRBD1	TRBJ1-5	TGTGCCAGCAGCCGTATCGACAGGGCAGATCAGCCCCAGCATTTT	CASSRIDRADQPQHF
TRBV9	NA	NA	TRBJ2-1	TGTGCCAGCAGCCCCAGGTGGGGGGAAGGTGATGAGCAGTTCTTC	CASSPRWGEGDEQFF
TRBV27	many	TRBD1	TRBJ2-7	TGTGCCAGCAGGGGGACAGGGGGGTTTTACGAGCAGTACTTC	CASRGTGGFYEQYF
TRBV6-5	many	TRBD2	TRBJ2-7	TGTGCCAGCAGTTACTCGGCCGGGACTAGCGGCCACGAGCAGTACTTC	CASSYSAGTSGHEQYF
TRBV12-3/TRBV12-4	many	NA	TRBJ1-1	TGTGCCAGCAGCCTGAGGAACACTGAAGCTTTCTTT	CASSLRNTEAFF
TRBV6-4	few	TRBD2	TRBJ2-1	TGTGCCAGCGCCCGCTCTAGCGGATCCTACAATGAGCAGTTCTTC	CASARSSGSYNEQFF
TRBV6-1	many	NA	TRBJ2-3	TGTGCCAGCAGTTACGAGGGCAGGGAGACAGATACGCAGTATTTT	CASSYEGRETDTQYF
TRBV20-1	many	NA	TRBJ1-6	TGCAGTGCTAGCCCCGACAGAACTTCACCCCTCCACTTT	CSASPDRTSPLHF
TRBV20-1	many	NA	TRBJ2-1	TGCAGTGCCTCGACCGGGACCCCTAAGAATGAGCAGTTCTTC	CSASTGTPKNEQFF
TRBV19	NA	NA	TRBJ1-1	TGTGCCAGTAGCACCGCGGGGGCAGGCACTGAAGCTTTCTTT	CASSTAGAGTEAFF
TRBV7-9	many	TRBD2	TRBJ2-2	TGTGCCAGCAGCCCGTCGCCTAGCGGCACGACCGCCGGGGAGCTGTTTTTT	CASSPSPSGTTAGELFF
TRBV20-1	NA	TRBD2	TRBJ2-1	TGCAGTGTTAAATGGACTAGATACAATGAGCAGTTCTTC	CSVKWTRYNEQFF
TRBV20-1	NA	TRBD2	TRBJ2-1	TGCAGTGCTCCAGGGACTAGAGGCAATGAGCAGTTCTTC	CSAPGTRGNEQFF
TRBV29-1	few	TRBD1	TRBJ2-7	TGCAGCTTCAGCCGGGACAGCAACTCCTACGAGCAGTACTTC	CSFSRDSNSYEQYF
TRBV24-1	few	NA	TRBJ2-1	TGTGCCACCAGTGATTCCGGGGAATCCTACAATGAGCAGTTCTTC	CATSDSGESYNEQFF
TRBV19	NA	TRBD1	TRBJ2-1	TGTGCCAGTAATGCAGGGGGTACTTACAATGAGCAGTTCTTC	CASNAGGTYNEQFF
TRBV20-1	many	NA	TRBJ2-5	TGCAGTGCTAGGAGCAGGGCTCTAATGGGAATTATGACCCAGTACTTC	CSARSRALMGIMTQYF
TRBV5-4	few	TRBD2	TRBJ2-5	TGTGCCAGCAGCTCATCTTCTAGCGGGACAGAGACCCAGTACTTC	CASSSSSSGTETQYF
TRBV7-6	NA	NA	TRBJ2-6	TGTGCCAGCAGCTTAGCGCCCGCTTGGGCCAACGTCCTGACTTTC	CASSLAPAWANVLTF
TRBV3-1	many	TRBD2	TRBJ2-3	TGTGCCAGCAGCAAACGGACTAGCGGGAGAGCAGATACGCAGTATTTT	CASSKRTSGRADTQYF
TRBV6-1	many	NA	TRBJ2-2	TGTGCCAGCAGCGCTAACACAGGGAACACCGGGGAGCTGTTTTTT	CASSANTGNTGELFF
TRBV12-3/TRBV12-4	many	NA	TRBJ1-5	TGTGCCAGCAGCCCATCTGACCGTCGGGAGAAGCCCCAGCATTTT	CASSPSDRREKPQHF
TRBV20-1	many	NA	TRBJ2-3	TGCAGTGCGGCAGGGACTTCATTTAAAACGCAGTATTTT	CSAAGTSFKTQYF
TRBV20-1	NA	TRBD2	TRBJ2-3	TGCAGTGCTAGTCCGGGACTAGCGGGAGGATGGGGTCAGGATACGCAGTATTTT	CSASPGLAGGWGQDTQYF
TRBV7-7	many	TRBD1	TRBJ2-3	TGTGCCAGCAGCAAGCGGACAGGGAGCACAGATACGCAGTATTTT	CASSKRTGSTDTQYF
TRBV30	NA	NA	TRBJ1-2	TGTGCCTGGAGTCAGGCTTTGACCTTC	CAWSQALTF
TRBV25-1	many	NA	TRBJ2-3	TGTGCCACCACCAAGGACTGGTCGGATACGCAGTATTTT	CATTKDWSDTQYF
TRBV7-9	few	TRBD1	TRBJ2-7	TGTGCCAGCAGCACTGGGACAGGTCTTTCCTACGAGCAGTACTTC	CASSTGTGLSYEQYF